Below are 27 T cell receptor beta chains sequenced from a single sample in a study of patients and donors after allogeneic stem cell transplantation. TCRdb analysed the RT-PCR reads with MiXCR anew, one entry per CDR3 protein. The table shows over 150,000 distinct CDR3 sequences, with 30% occurring only once. Sequencing used blood, either unsorted or a sorted T cell fraction (not recorded which). The source is a human donor who was either an allogeneic HSCT recipient or a stem cell or donor lymphocyte infusion donor (not recorded which). It is not recorded whose cells these are; they may come from a transplant donor.

This clonotype was detected only once. V gene TRBV6-2 or TRBV6-3 combines with J gene TRBJ2-7; 12 nucleotides line up with TRBD2. V dropped 5 bases and J dropped 3; count of bases not matched to a gene: 5. CDR1 and CDR2 (germline): MNHEY, SVGEGT. CDR3 length equals 15 residues. The CDR3 sequence is CASSGRLAGVYEQYF. The DNA of the CDR3 is TGTGCCAGCAGTGGCAGACTAGCGGGAGTCTACGAGCAGTACTTC.

As concerns this clonotype: A much larger clone is a single base away; this may be a read error. This chain joins TRBV2 and TRBJ1-5; no reliable D call. CDR1 is SNHLY and CDR2 is FYNNEI in the germline V gene. The CDR3 runs to 12 residues. Deletions cut 10 bases from V and 5 bases from J, with 12 bases between. The CDR3 here is CATSLGYQPQHF. CDR3 nucleotide sequence: TGTGCCACCAGCCTAGGGTATCAGCCCCAGCATTTT. The full variable domain, with the rest looked up from reference TRBV2 and TRBJ1-5, is EPEVTQTPSHQVTQMGQEVILRCVPISNHLYFYWYRQILGQKVEFLVSFYNNEISEKSEIFDDQFSVERPDGSNFTLKIRSTKLEDSAMYFCATSLGYQPQHFGDGTRLSIL.

This clonotype was found a few times. V usage is TRBV19 and J usage is TRBJ1-5; D ambiguous. Germline V CDR1 and CDR2: LNHDA, SQIVND (reference sequence). Trimming cost V 3 bases and J 3 bases, with 12 bases left between them. The CDR3 totals 15 residues. The CDR3: CASSIYGSYNQPQHF. CDR3 in DNA: TGTGCCAGTAGTATCTATGGCAGTTACAATCAGCCCCAGCATTTT.

Only a few counts were recorded for this clonotype. The gene calls are TRBV15 and TRBJ2-7; D is uncertain. The V gene lost 0 bases and the J gene lost 2 bases, with 11 bases spanning the gap. The CDR3 loop spans 15 amino acids. Germline V gene data show CDR1 as LNHNV and CDR2 as YYDKDF (reference sequence). CDR3 amino acids: CATSRDRLLTYEQYF. The CDR3 coding sequence is TGTGCCACCAGCAGAGATCGGCTACTGACCTACGAGCAGTACTTC.

V usage is TRBV20-1 and J usage is TRBJ2-4, with D unclear. The CDR3 has 11 residues. Germline lookup yields CDR1 DFQATT and CDR2 SNEGSKA (reference sequence). The V gene lost 2 bases and the J gene lost 5 bases, with 4 bases spanning the gap. CDR3 DNA sequence: TGCAGTGCTAGAAGGGAAAACATTCAGTACTTC. The encoded protein is CSARRENIQYF.

The V call is TRBV20-1, the J call TRBJ2-7, with TRBD2 matching 7 bases. The CDR3 runs to 14 residues. The germline V gene has CDR1 DFQATT and CDR2 SNEGSKA (reference sequence). Germline trimming cut 3 bases from V and 3 bases from J; bases unmatched to any gene: 8. The CDR3 loop is CSARRLADSYEQYF. CDR3 DNA sequence: TGCAGTGCTAGGCGCCTAGCGGATAGCTACGAGCAGTACTTC.

The CDR3: CASSLGRVGYNEQFF. In DNA, the CDR3 is TGTGCCAGCAGCTTAGGGAGGGTGGGCTACAATGAGCAGTTCTTC. The chain carries TRBV7-9 and TRBJ2-1; TRBD2 might be the D (6 bases). The V end lost 1 base, the J end lost 3 bases, and 10 bases lay between the germline ends. The CDR3 loop spans 15 amino acids. Looked up from germline, CDR1 is SEHNR and CDR2 is FQNEAQ (reference sequence).

V and J are TRBV7-2 and TRBJ1-5; no clear D. Trimming stripped 2 bases from V and 5 bases from J, with 10 bases between. This CDR3 is built from 14 residues. Germline CDR1 reads SGHTA; CDR2 reads FQGNSA. The CDR3 nucleotides read TGTGCCAGCAGCTTAAGGCAGTATGATCAGCCCCAGCATTTT. It is translated as CASSLRQYDQPQHF. Drawing the rest from reference TRBV7-2 and TRBJ1-5, the complete variable domain is GAGVSQSPSNKVTEKGKDVELRCDPISGHTALYWYRQSLGQGLEFLIYFQGNSAPDKSGLPSDRFSAERTGGSVSTLTIQRTQQEDSAVYLCASSLRQYDQPQHFGDGTRLSIL.

This chain links TRBV5-1 with TRBJ2-5; 10 nucleotides line up with TRBD1. The CDR3 consists of 15 residues. After removal of 3 bases from V and 3 bases from J, the junction contained 5 bases not matched to a gene. Germline V gene sequence: CDR1 SGHRS, CDR2 YFSETQ. CDR3 region: CASSSEGQGKETQYF. CDR3 nucleotide sequence: TGCGCCAGCAGCTCGGAGGGACAGGGGAAAGAGACCCAGTACTTC.

J is TRBJ2-7 and V is TRBV7-9; 11 positions agree with TRBD2. J was trimmed by 9 bases and V by 5 bases; bases with no gene match: 6. Germline-derived CDR1 and CDR2 are SEHNR and FQNEAQ (reference sequence). The CDR3 sequence is 13 residues long. DNA for the CDR3: TGTGCCAGCAGCCCCACTAGCGGGAGTGCGCAGTACTTC. This gives the protein CASSPTSGSAQYF.

This clonotype was counted between two and nine times. This chain joins TRBV20-1 and TRBJ2-1; TRBD2 matches 9 bases. The germline CDR1 and CDR2 sequences are DFQATT and SNEGSKA (reference sequence). The CDR3 is 13 residues long. V shed 4 bases, J shed 8 bases, and the junction held 6 bases outside the gene matches. CDR3 DNA: TGCAGTGCTACCGGGACTAGCTGGGATGAGCAGTTCTTC. The encoded protein is CSATGTSWDEQFF.

The chain combines TRBV25-1 with TRBJ1-2; 7 nucleotides line up with TRBD1. The V gene end was trimmed by 0 bases and the J gene end by 4 bases; junction bases not matched to a gene: 8. This CDR3 has 16 amino acids. CDR1 and CDR2 from the germline V gene are MGHDK and SYGVNS. CDR3 protein: CASSEYFQGDGYGYTF. Written as DNA, the CDR3 is TGTGCCAGCAGTGAATATTTCCAGGGGGATGGCTATGGCTACACCTTC.

Only a few counts were recorded for this clonotype. This chain connects TRBV12-3 or TRBV12-4 to TRBJ2-7; 12 bases are shared with TRBD2. The J segment lost 3 bases and the V segment lost 6 bases, leaving 6 bases of the junction unmatched. CDR3 length: 15 amino acids. The chain's CDR3 is CASRSGLAGFYEQYF. The CDR3 bases are TGTGCCAGCAGATCTGGACTAGCGGGATTCTACGAGCAGTACTTC.

This clonotype turned up a few times. The chain couples TRBV15 to TRBJ2-1; 9 bases match TRBD2. Looked up from germline, CDR1 is LNHNV and CDR2 is YYDKDF (reference sequence). The CDR3 extends over 11 amino acids. Losses at the gene ends were 5 bases for V and 13 bases for J; bases not matched to a gene: 3. The CDR3: CATSWGLAQFF. The CDR3 region has the DNA TGTGCCACCAGCTGGGGACTAGCTCAGTTCTTC.

This clonotype was observed a handful of times. J is TRBJ1-2 and V is TRBV20-1; tentative D call: TRBD1 (6 bases). Trimming took off 4 bases at V and 4 bases at J, with 10 bases between the two ends. The CDR3 runs 12 residues. Germline V lookup: CDR1 DFQATT, CDR2 SNEGSKA (reference sequence). The CDR3 sequence: CSATVTGYGYTF. The CDR3 DNA is TGCAGTGCTACCGTGACAGGCTATGGCTACACCTTC.

This chain joins TRBV7-6 and TRBJ2-7; 11 bases agree with TRBD1. After removal of 1 base from V and 6 bases from J, the junction contained 2 bases not matched to a gene. This CDR3 comprises 14 residues. Per germline, CDR1 SGHVS and CDR2 FNYEAQ. The CDR3 region has the DNA TGTGCCAGCAGCTTAGAAGGGACAGGGGGCGAGCAGTACTTC. Protein sequence: CASSLEGTGGEQYF.

The V gene is TRBV5-1, the J gene TRBJ2-7; D may be TRBD2 (5 bases). The length of the CDR3 is 13 residues. Between the trimmed V and J ends, which lost 0 bases and 6 bases, there was a span of 10 bases. CDR1 is SGHRS, CDR2 YFSETQ, per germline. DNA for the CDR3: TGCGCCAGCAGCTTGGAAGGGAGTCCCGAGCAGTACTTC. Protein product: CASSLEGSPEQYF. Filled out from reference TRBV5-1 and TRBJ2-7, the complete variable domain reads KAGVTQTPRYLIKTRGQQVTLSCSPISGHRSVSWYQQTPGQGLQFLFEYFSETQRNKGNFPGRFSGRQFSNSRSEMNVSTLELGDSALYLCASSLEGSPEQYFGPGTRLTVT.

V usage is TRBV20-1 and J usage is TRBJ1-6, with unresolved D. Deletions cut 3 bases from V and 10 bases from J, with 16 bases between. Germline CDR1 and CDR2: DFQATT and SNEGSKA (reference sequence). The CDR3 contains 14 residues. CDR3 coding DNA: TGCAGTGCTAGGTTGTCGGGTTTTGAATCACCCCTCCACTTT. Residues: CSARLSGFESPLHF.

The genes are TRBV7-3 and TRBJ2-1, with D tentatively TRBD2 (5 bases). Trimming shortened V by 5 bases and J by 6 bases, and 17 bases separated the two germline ends. The germline CDR1 and CDR2 sequences are SGHTA and FQGTGA. The CDR3 runs to 15 residues. CDR3 nucleotide sequence: TGTGCCAGCAGCCCAATAGCGTTTCCTGCCAATGAGCAGTTCTTC. Translation gives CASSPIAFPANEQFF.

V usage is TRBV5-1 and J usage is TRBJ2-1; no reliable D call. Trimming shortened V by 4 bases and J by 5 bases, and 16 bases separated the two germline ends. The CDR3 length is 15 residues. CDR1 is SGHRS, CDR2 YFSETQ, per germline. CDR3 protein: CASSPRGVVNNEQFF. The DNA for the CDR3 is TGCGCCAGCAGCCCCCGTGGGGTAGTCAACAATGAGCAGTTCTTC.

The chain joins TRBV12-3 or TRBV12-4 to TRBJ2-5; D remains unclear. V lost 1 base, J lost 0 bases, and 15 bases lay in between. CDR3 size: 17 residues. CDR3 in DNA: TGTGCCAGCAGTTTAGGGTCGGCAGACTTATACCAAGAGACCCAGTACTTC. It encodes CASSLGSADLYQETQYF.

This clonotype occurred once. The chain couples TRBV7-3 to TRBJ2-5, with TRBD2 matching over 8 bases. The V gene's germline CDR1 is SGHTA and CDR2 FQGTGA. V gave up 2 bases and J gave up 5 bases; unmatched junction bases: 7. The CDR3 is 15 amino acids. The CDR3 region is CASSLGTRRVETQYF. The DNA for the CDR3 is TGTGCCAGCAGCTTAGGGACTAGGCGGGTGGAGACCCAGTACTTC.

This clonotype was detected only a few times. The chain combines TRBV6-2 or TRBV6-3 with TRBJ2-1; D is ambiguous. CDR1 and CDR2 from the germline V gene are MNHEY and SVGEGT. V was cut by 6 bases and J by 10 bases, with 10 bases left in between. The CDR3 is 11 amino acids. The CDR3 DNA follows: TGTGCCAGCAGCCCCTTGAGGGAGCAGTTCTTC. Translation: CASSPLREQFF.

This clonotype was seen only a few times. One end of the junction is discordant with germline, which a read error may explain. Here the CDR3 reads CSVEARSISHNEQFF. CDR3 in DNA: TGCAGCGTTGAAGCACGATCGATCTCCCACAATGAGCAGTTCTTC. The V gene is TRBV29-1, the J gene TRBJ2-1; D uncertain. The CDR3 totals 15 residues. Germline V gives CDR1 SQVTM, CDR2 ANQGSEA.

This clonotype occurred once. The chain uses TRBV20-1 and TRBJ2-1; D perhaps matches TRBD2 (6 bases). This CDR3 contains 13 residues. CDR1 is DFQATT and CDR2 is SNEGSKA in the germline V gene (reference sequence). V lost 8 bases and J lost 4, with 15 bases in between. The CDR3 region is CSKGGGGYNEQFF. CDR3 DNA sequence: TGCAGTAAAGGCGGTGGGGGGTACAATGAGCAGTTCTTC.

The V and J genes are TRBV29-1 and TRBJ2-3, with TRBD1 identical over 10 bases. Per germline, CDR1 SQVTM and CDR2 ANQGSEA. Trimming removed 3 bases from V and 7 bases from J; junction bases left unmatched: 7. The length of the CDR3 is 14 residues. The CDR3 coding sequence is TGCAGCGTTGAGCTGACAGGGGGCGGTAATACGCAGTATTTT. Its protein is CSVELTGGGNTQYF.

The chain links TRBV4-3 to TRBJ2-7, with D perhaps matching TRBD2 (5 bases). The length of the CDR3 is 13 residues. In germline, CDR1 is LGHNA, CDR2 YSLEER. V was clipped by 3 bases and J by 6 bases, with 12 bases between them. The DNA for the CDR3 is TGCGCCAGCAGCCAGGATAACGAGGGCGAGCAGTACTTC. Translated: CASSQDNEGEQYF.